This TCR beta chain comes out of a study of blood T cell repertoires in COVID-19. Study as a whole: The United States, Italy and Spain supplied acute and convalescent COVID-19 samples.

Methods used by the authors: Estimates of nucleated cell counts were drawn from the amplification of reference gene primers. Sequencing was performed with immunoSEQ multiplex PCR; in TCRdb, only in-frame clones are kept and a portion is missing. V, J and clone size are those of that table, while D and trimming were read from the DNA. This sample carries 120,000 to 150,000 clones, 80% to 90% of them seen once, and the ten largest clones take 13%. The CDR3 is made up of 13 amino acids. The ends were cut back, 5 bases at V and 3 bases at J, with 10 bases in the middle. From germline, CDR1 is SGHTA and CDR2 FQGTGA. It was during active infection that Seattle patients were enrolled and then longitudinally followed.

The sequenced sample consisted of peripheral blood. The chain links TRBV7-3 to TRBJ2-5; D gene ambiguous. The TCR originated in a young man with COVID-19, enrolled during active disease. CDR3 coding DNA: TGTGCCAGCAGCCGAGGTGCCAAAGAGACCCAGTACTTC. It is translated as CASSRGAKETQYF.